The 24 T cell receptor beta chains given below trace back to one sample, sequenced in a study of cytomegalovirus exposure and HLA in healthy donors. Both 60 Vbeta primers and 13 Jbeta primers went into the PCR. The repertoire was sequenced with immunoSEQ multiplex PCR; TCRdb's copy has only in-frame clones and lacks some. The table lists 110,000 to 150,000 clones, approximately 80% of them singletons. The material sequenced was PBMCs. These receptors came from a male donor in good health and CMV-seronegative.

This sequence joins TRBV4-1 and TRBJ1-6; D is uncertain. The CDR3 covers 16 residues. The V gene lost 4 bases and the J gene lost 7 bases, with 17 bases spanning the gap. Germline assignment: CDR1 MGHRA and CDR2 YSYEKL. The CDR3 DNA is TGCGCCAGCAGCCCGATATCCGGGATAGTAAATTCACCCCTCCACTTT. This encodes CASSPISGIVNSPLHF.

The chain employs TRBV14 and TRBJ2-7; 8 nucleotides agree with TRBD1. The V gene end was trimmed by 0 bases and the J gene end by 3 bases; junction bases not matched to a gene: 7. Germline V gives CDR1 SGHDN, CDR2 FVKESK. The CDR3 sequence is 16 residues long. The CDR3 here is CASSQDLGTGDYEQYF. In DNA form, the CDR3 reads TGTGCCAGCAGCCAAGATCTGGGGACAGGAGACTACGAGCAGTACTTC.

This chain connects TRBV7-9 to TRBJ1-1; D call uncertain. This CDR3 is 13 amino acids long. V lost 0 bases and J 6 bases, leaving 8 bases between the germline ends. The germline CDR1 and CDR2 sequences are SEHNR and FQNEAQ (reference sequence). The CDR3 is CASSLARAAEAFF. The CDR3 DNA reads as TGTGCCAGCAGCTTAGCGAGGGCAGCTGAAGCTTTCTTT.

J is TRBJ2-1 and V is TRBV4-1, with D tentatively TRBD2 (6 bases). Germline-derived CDR1 and CDR2 are MGHRA and YSYEKL. This CDR3 is 16 amino acids long. Trimming took 0 bases from V and 8 from J, leaving 17 bases between them. CDR3 in amino acids: CASSQEPGRIVDEQFF. The CDR3, as DNA: TGCGCCAGCAGCCAAGAACCGGGGAGGATTGTGGATGAGCAGTTCTTC.

The V gene is TRBV18, the J gene TRBJ2-7; a weak D match, TRBD2 (6 bases). CDR3 length: 12 residues. The ends were cut back, 2 bases at V and 5 bases at J, with 7 bases in the middle. Germline values: CDR1 KGHSH, CDR2 LQKENI. As DNA, the CDR3 is TGTGCCAGCTCACCAGGGACTGACGAGCAGTACTTC. Its protein product is CASSPGTDEQYF.

The chain carries TRBV7-6 and TRBJ2-1, with D possibly being TRBD2 (6 bases). CDR3 length: 16 residues. Looked up from germline, CDR1 is SGHVS and CDR2 is FNYEAQ. Trimming cost V 2 bases and J 5 bases, with 16 bases left between them. The CDR3 nucleotides read TGTGCCAGCAGCTTATTGGGGGGATTCAAAAACAATGAGCAGTTCTTC. As protein: CASSLLGGFKNNEQFF.

The chain has TRBV7-8 and TRBJ1-5, with 7 nucleotides matching TRBD1. Unmatched junction bases numbered 5, after V lost 1 base and J lost 5 bases. From germline, CDR1 is SGHVS and CDR2 FQNEAQ. The CDR3 runs 15 residues. This CDR3 reads CASSLVQGPYQPQHF. In DNA form, the CDR3 reads TGTGCCAGCAGCTTAGTACAGGGGCCCTATCAGCCCCAGCATTTT.

This chain connects TRBV6-5 to TRBJ1-1, with 7 bases aligning to TRBD1. Germline trimming cut 5 bases from V and 1 base from J; bases unmatched to any gene: 1. Germline V gene lookup returns CDR1 MNHEY and CDR2 SVGAGI. The CDR3 has 13 residues. The CDR3 is CASSGTANTEAFF. The CDR3 coding sequence is TGTGCCAGCAGTGGGACAGCGAACACTGAAGCTTTCTTT.

This clone has a handful of counts. The chain employs TRBV14 and TRBJ1-1, with 8 positions matching TRBD1. The germline CDR1 and CDR2 sequences are SGHDN and FVKESK. V lost 6 bases to trimming and J lost 7 bases; unmatched junction nucleotides: 16. The CDR3 has 16 residues. CDR3 sequence: CASSPFRDRQKIEAFF. In DNA, the CDR3 is TGTGCCAGCAGTCCTTTTAGGGACAGGCAAAAAATTGAAGCTTTCTTT.

V usage is TRBV14 and J usage is TRBJ2-1; a weak D match, TRBD1 (6 bases). V was shortened by 5 bases and J by 9 bases, with 11 bases between the two germline ends. The germline V gene encodes CDR1 SGHDN and CDR2 FVKESK. CDR3 length equals 12 residues. Written as DNA, the CDR3 is TGTGCCAGCAGCAGACGAGGGGGTGAGCAGTTCTTC. It specifies CASSRRGGEQFF.

V and J are TRBV5-1 and TRBJ1-2, with no clear D. V was shortened by 0 bases and J by 0 bases, with 9 bases between the two germline ends. Germline V gene lookup returns CDR1 SGHRS and CDR2 YFSETQ. The CDR3 covers 15 residues. The CDR3 here is CASSLVGKANYGYTF. The CDR3 DNA follows: TGCGCCAGCAGCTTGGTGGGCAAAGCTAACTATGGCTACACCTTC.

This chain joins TRBV27 and TRBJ2-7; a possible D gene is TRBD1 (6 bases). The germline V gene encodes CDR1 MNHEY and CDR2 SMNVEV (reference sequence). Trimming removed 0 bases from V and 5 bases from J, with 14 bases in between. This CDR3 spans 15 amino acids. The CDR3 DNA reads TGTGCCAGCAGTTTATCCCCAGGGGATACCCACGAGCAGTACTTC. Translating gives CASSLSPGDTHEQYF.

This clone was detected only a few times. V usage is TRBV6-5 and J usage is TRBJ1-2; tentatively, D is TRBD1 (6 bases). With 0 bases removed from V and 3 bases from J, the gap between germline ends came to 14 bases. The germline V gene encodes CDR1 MNHEY and CDR2 SVGAGI. This CDR3 is built from 16 residues. The CDR3 DNA reads TGTGCCAGCAGTTACTCGATTTGGGCAGGGGACTATGGCTACACCTTC. This gives the protein CASSYSIWAGDYGYTF.

This clone was seen a few times. This chain links TRBV19 with TRBJ2-7, with D possibly matching TRBD2 (6 bases). Trimming shortened V by 6 bases and J by 0 bases, and 15 bases separated the two germline ends. The CDR3 is made up of 15 amino acids. The V gene's germline CDR1 is LNHDA and CDR2 SQIVND (reference sequence). CDR3 region: CASSLWGESSYEQYF. The CDR3 bases are TGTGCCAGTAGCCTATGGGGGGAAAGCTCCTACGAGCAGTACTTC.

V gene TRBV5-8 combines with J gene TRBJ2-2; D is ambiguous. V was cut by 0 bases and J by 3 bases, with 6 bases left in between. Germline V gene lookup returns CDR1 SGHTS and CDR2 YDEGEE. This CDR3 comprises 14 residues. CDR3 DNA: TGTGCCAGCAGCTTGGACCTACACACCGGGGAGCTGTTTTTT. Protein sequence: CASSLDLHTGELFF.

Worth noting for this clone: The germline gene is not matched at one end of the junction; a read error may be the cause. The rearrangement links TRBV7-7 to TRBJ2-5; 8 nucleotides line up with TRBD1. Germline-derived CDR1 and CDR2 are SSHAT and FNYEAQ (reference sequence). CDR3 length: 15 amino acids. The CDR3 DNA is TGTGCTAGCAGCCGAGACAGGGGACCCCAAGAGACCCAGTACTTC. Its protein product is CASSRDRGPQETQYF.

This clone has a handful of counts. The chain combines TRBV7-3 with TRBJ2-2; D is possibly TRBD2 (5 bases). The CDR3 sequence is 17 residues long. V shed 5 bases and J shed 0 bases, with 16 bases lying between them. Looked up from germline, CDR1 is SGHTA and CDR2 is FQGTGA. The CDR3 DNA reads TGTGCCAGCAGCCCCTCCGGAGGCTTAGCGAACACCGGGGAGCTGTTTTTT. It codes for CASSPSGGLANTGELFF.

The rearrangement links TRBV2 to TRBJ2-3; no definite D call. From germline, CDR1 is SNHLY and CDR2 FYNNEI. The length of the CDR3 is 12 residues. V was clipped by 7 bases and J by 5 bases, with 10 bases between them. CDR3 residues: CASKRSLDTQYF. The CDR3 nucleotides are TGTGCCAGCAAGAGGTCCTTAGATACGCAGTATTTT.

The V call is TRBV5-1, the J call TRBJ2-7, with 8 nucleotides matching TRBD2. The CDR3 has 15 residues. Germline V gene sequence: CDR1 SGHRS, CDR2 YFSETQ. The V segment lost 1 base and the J segment 7 bases; nucleotides outside the gene matches: 10. Here the CDR3 DNA reads TGCGCCAGCAGCTTGAACGGGGGGGTCGCTGTGGAGCAGTACTTC. As protein: CASSLNGGVAVEQYF.

This clone turned up a few times. V is TRBV19 and J is TRBJ2-3; D possibly corresponds to TRBD1 (7 bases). The V gene lost 1 base and the J gene lost 2 bases, with 16 bases spanning the gap. The CDR3 loop spans 17 amino acids. CDR1 and CDR2 from the germline V gene are LNHDA and SQIVND (reference sequence). CDR3 region: CASSIAPRRGVTDTQYF. The CDR3 region has the DNA TGTGCCAGTAGTATAGCTCCTCGCAGGGGGGTCACAGATACGCAGTATTTT.

The V call is TRBV7-8, the J call TRBJ2-3; 11 bases fit TRBD1. V lost 5 bases, J lost 3 bases, and 19 bases stayed unmatched. CDR3 length equals 20 residues. Germline-derived CDR1 and CDR2 are SGHVS and FQNEAQ. The CDR3 sequence is CASSDKLRTGQGARTDTQYF. For the CDR3, the DNA is TGTGCCAGCAGCGATAAACTGAGGACCGGACAGGGGGCGCGAACAGATACGCAGTATTTT.

J is TRBJ2-7 and V is TRBV9, with TRBD1 matching over 8 bases. CDR1 and CDR2 from the germline V gene are SGDLS and YYNGEE. This CDR3 has 13 residues. The J segment lost 4 bases and the V segment lost 4 bases, leaving 4 bases of the junction unmatched. CDR3 sequence reads: CASSSDREYEQYF. Written as DNA, the CDR3 is TGTGCCAGCAGCTCGGACAGGGAATACGAGCAGTACTTC. Filled out from reference TRBV9 and TRBJ2-7, the complete variable domain reads DSGVTQTPKHLITATGQRVTLRCSPRSGDLSVYWYQQSLDQGLQFLIQYYNGEERAKGNILERFSAQQFPDLHSELNLSSLELGDSALYFCASSSDREYEQYFGPGTRLTVT.

This chain uses TRBV5-1 with TRBJ2-7; TRBD2 matches 7 bases. Per germline, CDR1 SGHRS and CDR2 YFSETQ. The length of the CDR3 is 12 residues. V shed 7 bases, J shed 3 bases, and the junction held 4 bases outside the gene matches. The DNA of the CDR3 is TGCGCCAGCGGCCGGGGGGACTACGAGCAGTACTTC. Translation gives CASGRGDYEQYF.

The J gene is TRBJ2-2, the V gene TRBV11-3; 8 bases are shared with TRBD1. V was pared by 8 bases and J by 1 base, with 6 bases of the junction left unmatched. The length of the CDR3 is 15 residues. In germline, CDR1 is SGHNT, CDR2 YENEEA. DNA of the CDR3: TGTGCCAGCTCTAGACAGGGGCTGAACACCGGGGAGCTGTTTTTT. Translation gives CASSRQGLNTGELFF.